Listed below are T cell receptor beta chains from one sample, sequenced in a study of regulatory T cells in long-lasting Graves disease. One entry per CDR3 protein, called by TCRdb with MiXCR from the multiplex PCR reads. The table has some 430,000 distinct CDR3 sequences, 20% to 25% seen once. The source material was peripheral blood mononuclear cells (PBMCs), sampled when the disease was refractory, from a patient treated with antithyroid drugs. The receptors stem from a female donor with Graves disease. CDR3s include the opening cysteine and the closing phenylalanine or tryptophan. Fields, in order: D gene, J gene, clone size, V gene, CDR3 DNA, CDR3 protein. D genes are given only for firm matches. Expanded clones get a size class; other rows say once, few or many, or leave the size out.

.	TRBJ2-4	many	TRBV11-2	TGTGCCAGCAGCTTAGGGGGGAACATTCAGTACTTC	CASSLGGNIQYF
.	TRBJ2-7	.	TRBV20-1	TGCAGTGGGATGGAGCGCGGCTCCTACGAGCAGTACTTC	CSGMERGSYEQYF
.	TRBJ1-4	.	TRBV28	TGTGTCAGCATGGGGCAGGATGCAATTAATGAAAAACTGTTTTTT	CVSMGQDAINEKLFF
.	TRBJ1-1	few	TRBV5-1	TGTGCCAGCAGCCAACTGGGAGGGAGAGCTTTCTTT	CASSQLGGRAFF
.	TRBJ1-6	few	TRBV28	TGTGCCAGCAGCCCTTGGGAAAAATTGTCACCCCTCCACTTT	CASSPWEKLSPLHF
TRBD2	TRBJ2-7	.	TRBV12-3/TRBV12-4	TGTGCCAGCAGCGGGACTAGCGGGAGCTCCTACGAGCAGCACTTC	CASSGTSGSSYEQHF
.	TRBJ2-1	few	TRBV11-2	TGTGCCAGCAGCTTAGATCGAGGACACAATGAGCAGTTCTTC	CASSLDRGHNEQFF
.	TRBJ1-5	few	TRBV10-3	TGTGCCACCTCTCTCGAACAGAGCAATCAGCCCCAGCATTTT	CATSLEQSNQPQHF
.	TRBJ1-6	few	TRBV18	TGTGCCAGCTCACCGGACGATCCGGGGGAACCCTATAATTCACCCCTCCACTTT	CASSPDDPGEPYNSPLHF
.	TRBJ2-7	few	TRBV7-2	TGTGCCAGCAGCCGCCACAGGGATGAGCAGTACTTC	CASSRHRDEQYF
.	TRBJ2-2	many	TRBV2	TGTGCCAGCAATAACAGGGACACCGGGGAGCTGTTTTTT	CASNNRDTGELFF
.	TRBJ2-7	.	TRBV5-6	TGTGCCAGCAGCTTCAGAGACAGAGAGTACGAGCAGTACTTC	CASSFRDREYEQYF
.	TRBJ2-2	many	TRBV20-1	TGCAGTACGATCGGGCCGAACACCGGGGAGCTGTTTTTT	CSTIGPNTGELFF
.	TRBJ1-1	many	TRBV27	TGTGCCAGCAGTTCGAACAGGGTTTCTGAAGCTTTCTTT	CASSSNRVSEAFF
TRBD2	TRBJ2-2	.	TRBV20-1	TGCAGTGCTGGGAGACTAGCGGGAGCGATCGGGGAGCTGTTTTTT	CSAGRLAGAIGELFF
.	TRBJ1-1	.	TRBV29-1	TGCAGCGTTGATCCCCGGGGCTCGATGAACACTGAAGCTTTCTTT	CSVDPRGSMNTEAFF
TRBD1	TRBJ1-2	.	TRBV6-1	TGTGCCAGTGTACAGGGGGCGAGGGATGGCTACACCTTC	CASVQGARDGYTF
.	TRBJ1-2	.	TRBV9	TGTGCCAGCAGCGGGCCAGATAACTATGGCTACACCTTC	CASSGPDNYGYTF
.	TRBJ1-1	many	TRBV28	TGTGCCAGCATAGGAGGGCCGAACACTGAAGCTTTCTTT	CASIGGPNTEAFF
.	TRBJ1-2	few	TRBV18	TGTGCCAGCTCACCACCGGGTGACAATGGCTACACCTTC	CASSPPGDNGYTF
.	TRBJ1-2	many	TRBV12-3/TRBV12-4	TGTGCCAGCAGCTCCATAGAGGACAGCTACCAAGCTAACTATGGCTACACCTTC	CASSSIEDSYQANYGYTF
TRBD2	TRBJ2-1	.	TRBV12-3/TRBV12-4	TGTGCCAGCAGTTTGACTAGCGCCTACCCTAATGAGCAGTTCTTC	CASSLTSAYPNEQFF
TRBD2	TRBJ2-3	once	TRBV7-9	TGTGCCAGCAGCTTAGAAGCGGGAGGGCCACGCGATACGCAGTATTTT	CASSLEAGGPRDTQYF
.	TRBJ2-4	.	TRBV19	TGTGCCAGTAGTGAGCGCGAAAACATTCAGTACTTC	CASSERENIQYF
.	TRBJ1-1	.	TRBV30	TGTGCCTGGAGTGTAATAGGGGTGAACACTGAAGCTTTCTTT	CAWSVIGVNTEAFF
.	TRBJ1-5	few	TRBV19	TGTGCCAGTAGTATTCGGGATAGTAATTACAGGGTGCATCAGCCCCAGCATTTT	CASSIRDSNYRVHQPQHF
.	TRBJ1-6	many	TRBV12-3/TRBV12-4	TGTGCCAGCAGCCTGGTGGGGCCTCGGGGTTCACCCCTCCACTTT	CASSLVGPRGSPLHF
.	TRBJ2-7	few	TRBV11-3	TGTGCCAGCAGCTCCGCCGGACTGGGGGTACACGAGCAGTACTTC	CASSSAGLGVHEQYF
.	TRBJ2-7	many	TRBV6-5	TGTGCCAGCAGTTTAGCGCACTCCTACGAGCAGTACTTC	CASSLAHSYEQYF
TRBD2	TRBJ2-5	many	TRBV12-3/TRBV12-4	TGTGCCAGCAGTTCCATCGGCGGGAGGGAGACCCAGTACTTC	CASSSIGGRETQYF
TRBD2	TRBJ2-1	once	TRBV11-2	TGTGCCAGCAGCCCCTTAGTCGGGGGGGCCAATGAGCAGTTCTTC	CASSPLVGGANEQFF
.	TRBJ1-1	few	TRBV5-1	TGCGCCAGCAGCTTGGAGTGGGGTCCAGCCGAAGCTTTCTTT	CASSLEWGPAEAFF
TRBD1	TRBJ1-2	few	TRBV4-3	TGCGCCAGCAGCCAAGGCTTAGGGACAGGGAACTATGGCTACACCTTC	CASSQGLGTGNYGYTF
TRBD1	TRBJ1-6	many	TRBV28	TGTGCCAGCAGTTTGTCTGGACAGGGAAATTCACCCCTCCACTTT	CASSLSGQGNSPLHF
.	TRBJ2-7	few	TRBV20-1	TGCAGTGCACCCGGACCAGGCTACGAGCAGTACTTC	CSAPGPGYEQYF
TRBD1	TRBJ2-5	few	TRBV4-1	TGCGCCAGCAGCCAAGACAGGGGGTACCAAGAGACCCAGTACTTC	CASSQDRGYQETQYF
TRBD1	TRBJ1-2	few	TRBV9	TGTGCCAGCAGCGCCGGGACAGGGCTAAGCTTGGGCTATGGCTACACCTTC	CASSAGTGLSLGYGYTF
.	TRBJ2-7	.	TRBV28	TGTGCCAGCCGCGGCAAGGGTACTTACGAGCAGTACTTC	CASRGKGTYEQYF
.	TRBJ1-2	few	TRBV30	TGTGCCTGCCGTGTAACTAACTATGGCTACACCTTC	CACRVTNYGYTF
TRBD1	TRBJ1-3	.	TRBV7-2	TGTGCCAGCAGCTTAGGCCTTAGGCAGGGGGCTGGAAACACCATATATTTT	CASSLGLRQGAGNTIYF
.	TRBJ2-5	many	TRBV20-1	TGCAGTGCTACCCTCATACGGCCCATGGGGTACTTC	CSATLIRPMGYF
.	TRBJ1-1	few	TRBV7-9	TGTGCCAGCAGCTCCCCCCCGACTGAAGCTTTCTTT	CASSSPPTEAFF
.	TRBJ1-4	few	TRBV4-3	TGCGCCAGCAGCCCGGGGGGCGTCTATAATGAAAAACTGTTTTTT	CASSPGGVYNEKLFF